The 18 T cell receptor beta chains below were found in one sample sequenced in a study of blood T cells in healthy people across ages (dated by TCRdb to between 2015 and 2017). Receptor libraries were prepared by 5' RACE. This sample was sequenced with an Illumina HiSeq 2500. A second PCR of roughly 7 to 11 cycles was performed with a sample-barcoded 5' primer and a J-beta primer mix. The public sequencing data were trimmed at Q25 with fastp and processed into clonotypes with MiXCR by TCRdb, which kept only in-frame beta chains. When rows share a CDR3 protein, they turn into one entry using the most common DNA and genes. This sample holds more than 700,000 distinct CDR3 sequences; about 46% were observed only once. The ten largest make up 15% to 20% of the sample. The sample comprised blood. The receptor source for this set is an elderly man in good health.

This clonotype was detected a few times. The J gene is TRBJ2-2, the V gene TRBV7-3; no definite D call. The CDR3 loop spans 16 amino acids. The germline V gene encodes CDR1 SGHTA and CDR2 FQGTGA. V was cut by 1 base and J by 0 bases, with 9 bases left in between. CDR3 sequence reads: CASSLNPDPNTGELFF. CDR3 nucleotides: TGTGCCAGCAGCTTAAACCCGGACCCGAACACCGGGGAGCTGTTTTTT.

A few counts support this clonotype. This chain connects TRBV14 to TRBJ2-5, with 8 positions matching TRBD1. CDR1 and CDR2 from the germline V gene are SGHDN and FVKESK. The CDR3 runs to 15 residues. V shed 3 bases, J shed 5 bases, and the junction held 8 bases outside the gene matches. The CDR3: CASSHTQGAGETQYF. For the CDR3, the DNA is TGTGCCAGCAGCCATACTCAGGGGGCAGGGGAGACCCAGTACTTC.

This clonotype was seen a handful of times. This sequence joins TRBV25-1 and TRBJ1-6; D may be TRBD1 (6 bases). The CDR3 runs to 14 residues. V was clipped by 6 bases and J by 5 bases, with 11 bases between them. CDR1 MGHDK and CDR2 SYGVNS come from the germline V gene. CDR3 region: CASSRDINNSPLHF. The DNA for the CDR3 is TGTGCCAGCAGCCGGGACATAAATAATTCACCCCTCCACTTT.

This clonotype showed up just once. The CDR3 here is CSARDWGGNTEAFF. In nucleotides, the CDR3 is TGCAGTGCTAGAGATTGGGGAGGAAACACTGAAGCTTTCTTT. J is TRBJ1-1 and V is TRBV20-1; D gene ambiguous. The CDR3 has 14 amino acids. The germline V gene has CDR1 DFQATT and CDR2 SNEGSKA (reference sequence). Trimming removed 0 bases at V and 2 bases at J, with 10 bases between.

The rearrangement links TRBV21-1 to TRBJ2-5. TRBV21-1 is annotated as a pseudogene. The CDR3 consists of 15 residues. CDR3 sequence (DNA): TGTGCCAGCAGCTCCTTGGAATTAGGACAAGAGACCCAGTACTTC. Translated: CASSSLELGQETQYF.

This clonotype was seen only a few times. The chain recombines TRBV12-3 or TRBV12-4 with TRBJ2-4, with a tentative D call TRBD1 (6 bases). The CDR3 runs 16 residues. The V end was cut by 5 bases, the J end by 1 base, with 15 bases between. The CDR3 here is CASSASGVGAKNIQYF. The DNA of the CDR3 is TGTGCCAGCAGTGCGTCAGGGGTTGGTGCCAAAAACATTCAGTACTTC.

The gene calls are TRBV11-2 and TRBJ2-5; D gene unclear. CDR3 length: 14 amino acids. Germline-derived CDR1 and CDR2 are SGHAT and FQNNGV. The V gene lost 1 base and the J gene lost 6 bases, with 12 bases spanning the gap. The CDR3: CASSLGPPPKTQYF. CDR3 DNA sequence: TGTGCCAGCAGCTTAGGGCCCCCCCCAAAGACCCAGTACTTC.

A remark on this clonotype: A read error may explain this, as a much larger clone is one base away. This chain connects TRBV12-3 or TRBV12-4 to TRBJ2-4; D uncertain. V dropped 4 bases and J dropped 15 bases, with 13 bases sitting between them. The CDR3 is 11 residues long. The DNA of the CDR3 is TGTGCCAGCAGTTCCTCGACGGAGCGGTACTTC. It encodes CASSSSTERYF.

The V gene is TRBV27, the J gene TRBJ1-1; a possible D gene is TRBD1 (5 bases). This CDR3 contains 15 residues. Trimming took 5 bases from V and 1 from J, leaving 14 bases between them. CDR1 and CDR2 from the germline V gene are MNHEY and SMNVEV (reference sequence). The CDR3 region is CASSQPGLRNTEAFF. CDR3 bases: TGTGCCAGCAGTCAACCGGGACTGAGGAACACTGAAGCTTTCTTT.

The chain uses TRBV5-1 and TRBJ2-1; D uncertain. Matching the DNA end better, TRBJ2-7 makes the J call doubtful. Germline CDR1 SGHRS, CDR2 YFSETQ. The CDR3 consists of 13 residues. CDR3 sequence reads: CASSLAEYNEQYF. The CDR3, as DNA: TGCGCCAGCAGCTTGGCGGAATACAATGAGCAGTACTTC.

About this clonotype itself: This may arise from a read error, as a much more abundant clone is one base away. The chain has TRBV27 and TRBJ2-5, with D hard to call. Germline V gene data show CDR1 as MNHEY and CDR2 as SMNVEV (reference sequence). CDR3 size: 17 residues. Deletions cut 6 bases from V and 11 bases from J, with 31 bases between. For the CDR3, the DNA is TGTGCCAGCAGCGCCGGGCGACCCGGACGAATTTACAATGAGCAGTACTTC. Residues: CASSAGRPGRIYNEQYF.

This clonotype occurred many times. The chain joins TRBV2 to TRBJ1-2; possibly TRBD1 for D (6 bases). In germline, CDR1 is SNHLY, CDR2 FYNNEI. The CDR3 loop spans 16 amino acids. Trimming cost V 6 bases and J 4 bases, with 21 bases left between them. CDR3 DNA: TGTGCCAGCAGCGATAAAGTGGGGGGGCGCGCCTATGGCTACACCTTC. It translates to CASSDKVGGRAYGYTF.

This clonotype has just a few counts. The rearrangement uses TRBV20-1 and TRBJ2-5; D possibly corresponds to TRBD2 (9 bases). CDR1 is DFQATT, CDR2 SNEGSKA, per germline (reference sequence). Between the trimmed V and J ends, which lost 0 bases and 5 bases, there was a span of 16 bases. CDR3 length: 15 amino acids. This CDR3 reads CSAREDRAGGETQYF. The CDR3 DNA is TGCAGTGCTAGAGAGGACAGGGCGGGGGGGGAGACCCAGTACTTC.

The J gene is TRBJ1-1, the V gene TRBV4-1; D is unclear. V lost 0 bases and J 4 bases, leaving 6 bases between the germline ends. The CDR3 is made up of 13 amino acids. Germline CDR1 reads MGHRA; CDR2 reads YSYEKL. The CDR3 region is CASSQDLLTEAFF. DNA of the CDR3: TGCGCCAGCAGCCAAGATCTACTCACTGAAGCTTTCTTT.

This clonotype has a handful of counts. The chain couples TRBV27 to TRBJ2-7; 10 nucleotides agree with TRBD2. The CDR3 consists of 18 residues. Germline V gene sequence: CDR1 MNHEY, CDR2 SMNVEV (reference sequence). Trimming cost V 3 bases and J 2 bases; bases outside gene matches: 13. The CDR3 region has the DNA TGTGCCAGCAGTTTTTTATTCGGAAGGACTAGCGGCACCTACGAGCAGTACTTC. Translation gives CASSFLFGRTSGTYEQYF.

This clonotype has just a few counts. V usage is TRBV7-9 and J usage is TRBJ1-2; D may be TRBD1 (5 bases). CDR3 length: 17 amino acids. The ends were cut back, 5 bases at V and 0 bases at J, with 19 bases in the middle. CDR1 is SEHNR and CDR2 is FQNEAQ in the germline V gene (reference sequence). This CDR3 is CASSPALWLQANYGYTF. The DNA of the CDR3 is TGTGCCAGCAGCCCAGCTTTATGGTTACAGGCTAACTATGGCTACACCTTC.

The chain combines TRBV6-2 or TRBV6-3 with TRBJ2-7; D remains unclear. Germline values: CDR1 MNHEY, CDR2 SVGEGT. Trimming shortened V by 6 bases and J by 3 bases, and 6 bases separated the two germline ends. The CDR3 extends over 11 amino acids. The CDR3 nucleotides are TGTGCCAGCAGAAACATCTACGAGCAGTACTTC. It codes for CASRNIYEQYF.

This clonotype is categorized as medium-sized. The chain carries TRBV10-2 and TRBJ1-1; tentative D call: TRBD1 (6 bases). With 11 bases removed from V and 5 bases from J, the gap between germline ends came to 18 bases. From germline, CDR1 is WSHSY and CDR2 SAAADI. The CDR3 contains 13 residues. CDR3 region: CACGGGARTEAFF. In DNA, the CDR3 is TGCGCCTGTGGTGGGGGGGCAAGAACTGAAGCTTTCTTT.